This T cell receptor (beta chain) was identified in a study of T cell responses to AZD1222 COVID-19 vaccine. The CDR3 is made up of 15 amino acids. Germline CDR1 and CDR2: LNHNV and YYDKDF (reference sequence). The germline V and J ends were trimmed by 3 bases and 4 bases, with 15 bases remaining between them. Assay used: immunoSEQ multiplex PCR; TCRdb lists only in-frame clones, some missing. This table holds about 150,000 clones, approximately 92% found once. Pooling of second doses given at about 4 or about 12 weeks was done. Sequencing was performed on peripheral blood, taken 28 days after the second AZD1222 dose. The chain is built from TRBV15 and TRBJ1-1; a weak D match, TRBD1 (5 bases). The sequence was obtained from an adult who received the AZD1222 COVID-19 vaccine. CDR3 loop: CATSSSRDLGTEAFF. The CDR3 DNA reads as TGTGCCACCAGCAGCAGCAGGGATCTGGGCACTGAAGCTTTCTTT.